A single sample is the source of the 5 T cell receptor beta chains below, sequenced in a study of T cells in Graves' hyperthyroidism and ophthalmopathy. The TCR beta CDR3 regions underwent amplification using RNA transcripts as the source. A first-round RT-PCR of the TCR CDR3 used the HTBI primer set. One entry per CDR3 protein results from TCRdb running MiXCR on the multiplex PCR reads. The table shows approximately 870,000 distinct CDR3 sequences, with about 38% occurring only once. The sequencing sample was made of blood. These receptors all come from a young man with Graves' hyperthyroidism.

This clonotype turned up a few times. The chain links TRBV5-1 to TRBJ2-2, with D possibly TRBD1 on 6 matching bases. The CDR3 runs to 13 residues. V dropped 3 bases and J dropped 13 bases, with 16 bases sitting between them. CDR1 is SGHRS, CDR2 YFSETQ, per germline. The CDR3: CASSSGGQFGLFF. The CDR3 DNA follows: TGCGCCAGCAGCTCGGGTGGACAGTTCGGGCTGTTTTTT.

This sequence joins TRBV29-1 and TRBJ2-5; TRBD2 matches at 7 bases. The CDR3 spans 12 residues. With V trimmed by 7 bases and J by 1 base, 3 bases remained unmatched. Per the germline V gene, CDR1 is SQVTM and CDR2 is ANQGSEA. The CDR3 DNA follows: TGCAGCGGGGGGGGTTTCCAAGAGACCCAGTACTTC. It codes for CSGGGFQETQYF.

There are a few counts of this clonotype. This chain joins TRBV7-6 and TRBJ1-1; D call uncertain. Trimming cost V 2 bases and J 5 bases, with 12 bases left between them. Germline V gene data show CDR1 as SGHVS and CDR2 as FNYEAQ. This CDR3 contains 14 residues. This chain's CDR3 is CASSLKAGFTEAFF. For the CDR3, the DNA is TGTGCCAGCAGCTTAAAAGCTGGGTTTACTGAAGCTTTCTTT. Full variable domain (rest looked up from reference TRBV7-6 and TRBJ1-1): GAGVSQSPRYKVTKRGQDVALRCDPISGHVSLYWYRQALGQGPEFLTYFNYEAQQDKSGLPNDRFSAERPEGSISTLTIQRTEQRDSAMYRCASSLKAGFTEAFFGQGTRLTVV.

This clonotype was counted at least ten times. The V call is TRBV5-8, the J call TRBJ1-1; D might be TRBD1 (6 bases). Trimming removed 5 bases from V and 3 bases from J, with 17 bases in between. The CDR3 is 15 residues long. Germline V gives CDR1 SGHTS, CDR2 YDEGEE. The DNA of the CDR3 is TGTGCCAGCAGTCACGCAGGGGTACGGTACACTGAAGCTTTCTTT. It yields the protein CASSHAGVRYTEAFF.

V usage is TRBV5-4 and J usage is TRBJ2-5, with 12 positions matching TRBD2. The CDR3 covers 15 residues. V gave up 4 bases and J gave up 1 base; unmatched junction bases: 2. Germline CDR1 reads SGHNT; CDR2 reads YYREEE (reference sequence). Here the CDR3 reads CASSRTSGTQETQYF. Here the CDR3 DNA reads TGTGCCAGCAGCCGGACTAGCGGGACCCAAGAGACCCAGTACTTC.